Detailed here is one T cell receptor beta chain. The source of the sample is a study of blood T cell repertoires in COVID-19. Profiled with immunoSEQ multiplex PCR; TCRdb holds only in-frame clones, not every one. The table shows fewer than 80,000 clones, with around 87% occurring only once. This CDR3 comprises 18 residues. Trimming took off 1 base at V and 5 bases at J, with 21 bases between the two ends. The germline V gene encodes CDR1 SGHDT and CDR2 YYEEEE. The chain uses TRBV5-6 and TRBJ1-4; perhaps TRBD1 as D (6 bases). This receptor was identified in an older man with acute or convalescent COVID-19. The sequenced sample consisted of peripheral blood. In DNA form, the CDR3 reads TGTGCCAGCAGCTTGTTAAGGTTGTTTGGACAGAGGAATGAAAAACTGTTTTTT. This sequence encodes CASSLLRLFGQRNEKLFF.